Many counts were recorded for the clone carrying this T cell receptor beta chain. Its antigen is unknown. This entry is derived from a study of T-cell memory formation after mild COVID-19. Study at large: TCR clusters mostly belonged to single donors.

MiXCR, applied by TCRdb to the 5' RACE reads, yields one record per CDR3 protein. Of 250,000 to 350,000 distinct CDR3 sequences in the sample, 13% to 15% are singletons; the top ten hold 21%. Per the germline V gene, CDR1 is MGHRA and CDR2 is YSYEKL. The CDR3 length is 16 residues. V lost 0 bases and J lost 0, with 10 bases in between. Study results and caveats: Contracting CD4+ clones sat mainly in CM and EM; CD8+ in EMRA. A second wave of clones peaked on day 37, and their SARS-CoV-2 specificity went unconfirmed.

The sequenced sample consisted of PBMCs or a T cell subset sorted from them (not recorded which). V usage is TRBV4-1 and J usage is TRBJ2-3, with no clear D. This TCR derives from a man between 18 and 35 years old who had mild COVID-19 (a few samples of this study predate the infection). Cell type and time point are not known. Written as DNA, the CDR3 is TGCGCCAGCAGCCAAGAGGCGACTCCCAGCACAGATACGCAGTATTTT. Amino acids: CASSQEATPSTDTQYF.